This record covers a single T cell receptor (beta chain). Its antigen is undetermined. Germline V gene lookup returns CDR1 MGHRA and CDR2 YSYEKL. V dropped 1 base and J dropped 5 bases, with 16 bases sitting between them. The length of the CDR3 is 16 residues. This entry belongs to a study of cytomegalovirus exposure and HLA in healthy donors. Study-level points and caveats: V- and J-gene trimming of TCR beta was linked (in a later analysis) to a missense DCLRE1C variant.

PCR employed 60 Vbeta and 13 Jbeta primers. The protocol was immunoSEQ multiplex PCR, while the TCRdb copy is restricted to in-frame clones and leaves out a portion. Its table records more than 90,000 clones. The sequence was obtained from a man aged 35 to 55 in good health and CMV-seropositive. This chain links TRBV4-1 with TRBJ2-3, with a weak D call TRBD2 (6 bases). The material sequenced was PBMCs. CDR3 DNA: TGCGCCAGCAGCCAAGCCGGGAGCACAGTGGGAGATACGCAGTATTTT. Encoded protein: CASSQAGSTVGDTQYF.